The TCR beta chain under discussion was sequenced for a study of regulatory T cells in long-lasting Graves disease. Study information: Disease was considered persistent Graves' disease after over 5 years of antithyroid drugs (with positive TSH receptor antibodies).

Time point given: persistent/refractory GD, antithyroid drugs over 5 years with positive TRAb. PBMCs provided the RNA from which the TCR library was made. An endocrinology department in Xi'an, China, supplied the patients. This clonotype was detected a few times. In building TCR beta libraries, iRepertoire HTBI primers were used together with Arm-PCR of CDR3 regions. Under the authors' procedure: Samples revealed 50 to 75 TRBV and over 12 TRBJ segments. TCRdb redid the calling of the multiplex PCR reads with MiXCR, one entry per CDR3 protein. None of the V and J calls come from the authors' own analysis; TCRdb made them. The sample holds 310,000 or so distinct CDR3 sequences; 22% are singletons and the top ten take around three fifths. J was trimmed by 3 bases and V by 7 bases; bases with no gene match: 2. In germline, CDR1 is DFQATT, CDR2 SNEGSKA (reference sequence). The CDR3 runs to 11 residues.

The chain employs TRBV20-1 and TRBJ1-1; TRBD1 matches at 7 bases. This receptor was identified in a female donor with Graves disease. The material was peripheral blood mononuclear cells (PBMCs), obtained when the disease was refractory, from a patient treated with antithyroid drugs. CDR3 protein: CSGQGDTEAFF. CDR3 nucleotides: TGCAGTGGACAGGGTGACACTGAAGCTTTCTTT.